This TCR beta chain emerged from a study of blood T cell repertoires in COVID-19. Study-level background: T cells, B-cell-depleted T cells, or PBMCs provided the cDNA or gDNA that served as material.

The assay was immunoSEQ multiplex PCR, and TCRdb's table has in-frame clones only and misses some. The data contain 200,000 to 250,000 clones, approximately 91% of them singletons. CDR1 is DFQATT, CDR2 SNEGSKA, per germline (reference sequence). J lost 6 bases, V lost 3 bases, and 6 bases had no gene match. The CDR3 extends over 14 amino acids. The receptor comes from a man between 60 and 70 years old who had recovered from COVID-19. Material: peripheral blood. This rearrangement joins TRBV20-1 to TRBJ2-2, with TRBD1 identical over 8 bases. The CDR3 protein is CSASRQGLAGELFF. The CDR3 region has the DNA TGCAGTGCTAGTCGACAGGGGCTGGCCGGGGAGCTGTTTTTT.